A selection of T cell receptor beta chains follows, all from one sample in a study of control samples from healthy donors and cancer patients. Generated by immunoSEQ multiplex PCR, the TCRdb table keeps only in-frame clones and is missing some. There are under 20,000 clones in the sample; about 89% occur only once, and 9.5% to 13% lies in the top ten. Sequencing input: PBMCs. The origin of the receptors is a woman in her 70s with colorectal cancer. CDR3s include the opening cysteine and the closing phenylalanine or tryptophan. D genes are given only for firm matches. Clone size is stated in some rows and not others, as once, few, many or a class when expanded.

CDR3nt: TGTGCCAGTAGTATATCAGCGGCTACCTACGAGCAGTACTTC; CDR3aa: CASSISAATYEQYF; d_gene: .; j_gene: TRBJ2-7; abundance: .; v_gene: TRBV19
CDR3nt: TGTGCCAGTATCTCCAGGCCATTGGCCGCTTATGGCTACACCTTC; CDR3aa: CASISRPLAAYGYTF; d_gene: .; j_gene: TRBJ1-2; abundance: .; v_gene: TRBV19
CDR3nt: TGTGCCAGTAGTAAGGGACTAGGATTCACAGATACGCAGTATTTT; CDR3aa: CASSKGLGFTDTQYF; d_gene: TRBD2; j_gene: TRBJ2-3; abundance: .; v_gene: TRBV19
CDR3nt: TGCAGTGCTAGTTCAGGGGGCCGGATGACTGAAGCTTTCTTT; CDR3aa: CSASSGGRMTEAFF; d_gene: TRBD1; j_gene: TRBJ1-1; abundance: .; v_gene: TRBV20-1
CDR3nt: TGCGCCAGCAGCCAAGTACCTCACAGGACTCCTGGAAACACCATATATTTT; CDR3aa: CASSQVPHRTPGNTIYF; d_gene: .; j_gene: TRBJ1-3; abundance: .; v_gene: TRBV4-3
CDR3nt: TGCGCCAGCAGCCAACTAGCGGGAACCTACGAGCAGTACTTC; CDR3aa: CASSQLAGTYEQYF; d_gene: TRBD2; j_gene: TRBJ2-7; abundance: .; v_gene: TRBV4-3
CDR3nt: TGTGCCAGCAGCCAAGCCTCCCTCCTAGCGGGCCTCTACAATGAGCAGTTCTTC; CDR3aa: CASSQASLLAGLYNEQFF; d_gene: TRBD2; j_gene: TRBJ2-1; abundance: .; v_gene: TRBV3-1/TRBV3-2
CDR3nt: TGCAGTGCTATAACCCAGCCCCTCCACTTT; CDR3aa: CSAITQPLHF; d_gene: .; j_gene: TRBJ1-6; abundance: .; v_gene: TRBV20-1
CDR3nt: TGTGCCAGCAGTTTGTCTCCCTACAATGAGCAGTTCTTC; CDR3aa: CASSLSPYNEQFF; d_gene: .; j_gene: TRBJ2-1; abundance: .; v_gene: TRBV12-3/TRBV12-4
CDR3nt: TGCGCCAGCAGCACCTCAGGGTCTGGAAACACCATATATTTT; CDR3aa: CASSTSGSGNTIYF; d_gene: .; j_gene: TRBJ1-3; abundance: .; v_gene: TRBV5-1
CDR3nt: TGTGCCAGCAGCTCCACAGGGAAAACACCCCTCCACTTT; CDR3aa: CASSSTGKTPLHF; d_gene: .; j_gene: TRBJ1-6; abundance: .; v_gene: TRBV5-5
CDR3nt: TGTGCCAGCAGCCCATCCCGGGACTGGTACGAGCAGTACTTC; CDR3aa: CASSPSRDWYEQYF; d_gene: .; j_gene: TRBJ2-7; abundance: few; v_gene: TRBV7-9
CDR3nt: TGTGCCACCAGTGACCCGAGGGGGGACGGTAGGCTGTTTTTT; CDR3aa: CATSDPRGDGRLFF; d_gene: .; j_gene: TRBJ1-4; abundance: .; v_gene: TRBV24-1
CDR3nt: TGTGCCAGCACACTGGATCTCGGAAACACCATATATTTT; CDR3aa: CASTLDLGNTIYF; d_gene: .; j_gene: TRBJ1-3; abundance: .; v_gene: TRBV6-5
CDR3nt: TGTGCCATCAGTGAGGCAGGCAACACCGGGGAGCTGTTTTTT; CDR3aa: CAISEAGNTGELFF; d_gene: .; j_gene: TRBJ2-2; abundance: .; v_gene: TRBV10-3
CDR3nt: TGTGCCAGTAGTATCCCCAAATTCCGGGCGGCCAATCAGCCCCAGCATTTT; CDR3aa: CASSIPKFRAANQPQHF; d_gene: .; j_gene: TRBJ1-5; abundance: .; v_gene: TRBV19
CDR3nt: TGTGCCAGCAGCTTTGAATGGAGCAGGGCCTACGAGCAGTACTTC; CDR3aa: CASSFEWSRAYEQYF; d_gene: .; j_gene: TRBJ2-7; abundance: .; v_gene: TRBV7-2
CDR3nt: TGTGCCAGCAGTGAAGTTAATCAGCCCCAGCATTTT; CDR3aa: CASSEVNQPQHF; d_gene: .; j_gene: TRBJ1-5; abundance: .; v_gene: TRBV2
CDR3nt: TGTGCCAGCAGCTTTGGAAGCGGGGGGGCCTTTGGGGAGCTGTTTTTT; CDR3aa: CASSFGSGGAFGELFF; d_gene: TRBD2; j_gene: TRBJ2-2; abundance: .; v_gene: TRBV5-4
CDR3nt: TGTGCCTGGAAAGGGGGGAGGGCCTACACCGGGGAGCTGTTTTTT; CDR3aa: CAWKGGRAYTGELFF; d_gene: .; j_gene: TRBJ2-2; abundance: .; v_gene: TRBV30
CDR3nt: TGCGCCAGCAGCCAAGGGGGTTGGGCGGACACAGCTAATGAAAAACTGTTTTTT; CDR3aa: CASSQGGWADTANEKLFF; d_gene: .; j_gene: TRBJ1-4; abundance: .; v_gene: TRBV4-1
CDR3nt: TGTGCCAGCGGAAGACAGACAACTAATGAAAAACTGTTTTTT; CDR3aa: CASGRQTTNEKLFF; d_gene: .; j_gene: TRBJ1-4; abundance: .; v_gene: TRBV6-5
CDR3nt: TGTGCCAGCTCACCATCACCATGGACAGGGGGGAATGAAGCTTTCTTT; CDR3aa: CASSPSPWTGGNEAFF; d_gene: TRBD1; j_gene: TRBJ1-1; abundance: .; v_gene: TRBV18
CDR3nt: TGCGCCAGCAGCCCCCCTAGCGGGGGGGCCACAGATACGCAGTATTTT; CDR3aa: CASSPPSGGATDTQYF; d_gene: TRBD2; j_gene: TRBJ2-3; abundance: .; v_gene: TRBV5-1
CDR3nt: TGTGCCAGCTCACTCCGGAGAGGCGCAACTAATGAAAAACTGTTTTTT; CDR3aa: CASSLRRGATNEKLFF; d_gene: .; j_gene: TRBJ1-4; abundance: .; v_gene: TRBV18
CDR3nt: TGCGCCAGCAGCCTGGAAGGTCGGGACAAAAGACTAGCGGGAGTCTACGAGCAGTACTTC; CDR3aa: CASSLEGRDKRLAGVYEQYF; d_gene: TRBD2; j_gene: TRBJ2-7; abundance: .; v_gene: TRBV5-1
CDR3nt: TGTGCCACCAGTGATTTTGGGACTACCCTGAACACCGGGGAGCTGTTTTTT; CDR3aa: CATSDFGTTLNTGELFF; d_gene: TRBD2; j_gene: TRBJ2-2; abundance: .; v_gene: TRBV24-1
CDR3nt: TGTGCCACCAGCAGAGATGCCGTCGTTTACGAGCAGTACTTC; CDR3aa: CATSRDAVVYEQYF; d_gene: .; j_gene: TRBJ2-7; abundance: .; v_gene: TRBV15
CDR3nt: TGTGCCAGCAGCCGCACAACGGGACTAGCGGGAGTGGATACGCAGTATTTT; CDR3aa: CASSRTTGLAGVDTQYF; d_gene: TRBD2; j_gene: TRBJ2-3; abundance: .; v_gene: TRBV16
CDR3nt: TGTGCCAGCAGCGTACAGGACAGGGGGTCCCGCAACACCATATATTTT; CDR3aa: CASSVQDRGSRNTIYF; d_gene: TRBD1; j_gene: TRBJ1-3; abundance: .; v_gene: TRBV9
CDR3nt: TGTGCCAGCAGCCAAGCCCCCGGACTAGCGGGAGTTTACGAGCAGTACTTC; CDR3aa: CASSQAPGLAGVYEQYF; d_gene: TRBD2; j_gene: TRBJ2-7; abundance: .; v_gene: TRBV4-2
CDR3nt: TGTGCCAGCAGTTTACGTGGGACAGGGAGTTATAGCAATCAGCCCCAGCATTTT; CDR3aa: CASSLRGTGSYSNQPQHF; d_gene: TRBD1; j_gene: TRBJ1-5; abundance: .; v_gene: TRBV27
CDR3nt: TGTGCCAGCAGCCCCCGAAGGGACACCAGAAGGGCTTTCTTT; CDR3aa: CASSPRRDTRRAFF; d_gene: .; j_gene: TRBJ1-1; abundance: .; v_gene: TRBV11-3
CDR3nt: TGTGCCACCAGTGAGTCATCAGGGGAAGCTTTCTTT; CDR3aa: CATSESSGEAFF; d_gene: .; j_gene: TRBJ1-1; abundance: once; v_gene: TRBV24-1
CDR3nt: TGTGCCAGCAGCTCCCAGGTGGGGGAGACCCAGTACTTC; CDR3aa: CASSSQVGETQYF; d_gene: .; j_gene: TRBJ2-5; abundance: .; v_gene: TRBV11-2
CDR3nt: TGTGCCAGCAGTTACGCGGCCCCCTACGAGCAGTACTTC; CDR3aa: CASSYAAPYEQYF; d_gene: .; j_gene: TRBJ2-7; abundance: .; v_gene: TRBV6-2/TRBV6-3
CDR3nt: TGTGCCAGCAGCACCACAGGAGCTAACTATGGCTACACCTTC; CDR3aa: CASSTTGANYGYTF; d_gene: .; j_gene: TRBJ1-2; abundance: .; v_gene: TRBV27
CDR3nt: TGTGCCAGCAGCGCCGGGACTCAACTAGCCAAAAACATTCAGTACTTC; CDR3aa: CASSAGTQLAKNIQYF; d_gene: .; j_gene: TRBJ2-4; abundance: .; v_gene: TRBV9
CDR3nt: TGTGCCAGCAGTCCGACACCCGGAAACACCATATATTTT; CDR3aa: CASSPTPGNTIYF; d_gene: .; j_gene: TRBJ1-3; abundance: .; v_gene: TRBV12-3/TRBV12-4
CDR3nt: TGCGCCAGCAGCTTGGTTACAGGGAATGATATTCAGTACTTC; CDR3aa: CASSLVTGNDIQYF; d_gene: .; j_gene: TRBJ2-4; abundance: .; v_gene: TRBV5-1